This TCR beta chain was identified in a study of cytomegalovirus exposure and HLA in healthy donors. The study, taken as a whole, reports: There were 150 to 200 TCR beta chains listed as cytomegalovirus-associated.

Some clones are missing from TCRdb's copy, which holds only in-frame ones; the method was immunoSEQ multiplex PCR. The sample has about 66,000 clones; approximately 97% are singletons. The CDR3 covers 16 residues. Germline CDR1 MDHEN, CDR2 SYDVKM. The V and J ends lost 2 bases and 0 bases respectively, with 11 bases between them. Notes on this clone: What it recognizes is unknown.

Sequencing was done on a sample of PBMCs. The sequence was collected from a woman aged 18-29 years in good health and CMV-seropositive. This chain connects TRBV28 to TRBJ2-1; possibly TRBD1 for D (5 bases). The CDR3 spells CASSLDSFSSYNEQFF. CDR3 nucleotide sequence: TGTGCCAGCAGTTTAGACAGTTTTAGCTCCTACAATGAGCAGTTCTTC.